This TCR beta chain is drawn from a study of yellow fever vaccine responses in identical twins. Via MiXCR, TCRdb re-called the RT-PCR reads, giving one row per CDR3 protein. The sample contains 18,000 or so distinct CDR3 sequences, roughly three fifths of which appear only once. Trimming left V 1 base short and J 1 base short, with 7 bases between. Germline V gene lookup returns CDR1 SGHTA and CDR2 FQGTGA. CDR3 length: 14 residues. Findings of the study overall: As reported, the vaccine T cell response of twins seemed partly convergent and partly personalized.

This clonotype was seen a handful of times. The antigen is not known. The source of this sequence is a woman under 30 who received the yellow fever vaccine. The chain carries TRBV7-3 and TRBJ1-1; D unresolved. The sample in question was T cells from blood (PBMCs), unsorted or a sorted subset (not recorded which), obtained before or after yellow fever vaccination (not recorded which). The CDR3 sequence: CASSLIWENTEAFF. For the CDR3, the DNA is TGTGCCAGCAGCTTAATTTGGGAGAACACTGAAGCTTTCTTT.